The clone carrying this TCR beta chain was detected only a few times. Antigen specificity is unknown. This specimen comes from a study of T-cell reconstitution after alpha-beta-depleted transplantation in children. Molecular barcoding with unique molecular identifiers was used for the TCRbeta library. From the PCR reads, TCRdb called clonotypes with MiXCR, one entry per CDR3 protein. The sample lists 300,000 to 400,000 distinct CDR3 sequences, over 20% occurring once. The length of the CDR3 is 16 residues. Trimming stripped 1 base from V and 14 bases from J, with 25 bases between. Germline loops: CDR1 SGHKS, CDR2 YYEKEE (reference sequence). Points from the study as a whole: As was reported, about two months after transplant, alpha-beta T cells came from several hundred expanded graft clones. T-cell numbers and diversity one year post-transplant derived largely from freshly generated T cells. Certain patients had high TCRbeta diversity at day 60, and it came from recipient T cells and thymic progenitors that survived.

Material: PBMCs, mostly from graft donor cells, obtained 180 days after TCRalphabeta/CD19-depleted stem cell transplant. The origin of this receptor is a male patient under 18 who had a stem cell transplant for acute lymphoblastic leukemia, so the T cells may come from the graft donor. V is TRBV5-5 and J is TRBJ2-1, with D tentatively TRBD1 or TRBD2 (5 bases each). The chain's CDR3 is CASSLNSGTYRNSKFF. The CDR3 DNA is TGTGCCAGCAGCTTGAACTCGGGGACCTACCGTAATAGCAAGTTCTTC.